The sample holds a few counts of the clone carrying this T cell receptor beta chain. As yet, its antigen is unknown. Next came a second PCR, run for about 6 to 12 cycles, which used a sample-barcoded 5' primer along with a J-beta primer mix. TCRdb independently ran MiXCR on the 5' RACE reads; one entry per CDR3 protein. The data contain about 1.7 million distinct CDR3 sequences, roughly 27% of them singletons. With 4 bases removed from V and 9 bases from J, the gap between germline ends came to 17 bases. Germline CDR1 reads SGDLS; CDR2 reads YYNGEE. The CDR3 contains 14 residues. This specimen belongs to a study of blood T cells in healthy people across ages. Whole-study findings and limits: A conclusive naive versus antigen-experienced comparison was prevented by the unsorted PBMCs. There were more naive CD4+ cells and higher diversity in long-lived donors than in aged donors.

The receptor's source is a woman between 25 and 40 years old in good health. Sequenced material: blood. The V and J genes are TRBV9 and TRBJ2-1, with a tentative D call TRBD2 (6 bases). Here the CDR3 reads CASSSGLHNGEQFF. In DNA form, the CDR3 reads TGTGCCAGCAGCTCTGGACTACACAACGGTGAGCAGTTCTTC.